This T cell receptor beta chain came from a study of vaccination effects on CD4 cells after COVID-19. Study-level information: It was a median of 72 days after the second dose that post-vaccine samples were obtained.

As concerns this clone: Its specificity is not known.

Unmatched junction bases numbered 16, after V lost 4 bases and J lost 0 bases. The V gene's germline CDR1 is SGHRS and CDR2 YFSETQ. This CDR3 has 19 residues. The data were produced by immunoSEQ multiplex PCR, yet TCRdb's version contains in-frame clones alone and is incomplete. Here the sample spans some 30,000 clones, about 67% being singletons. Once cultured for roughly ten days, the cells underwent separation to obtain CD4+ T cells. Of the BNT162b2 and mRNA-1273 vaccines, participants received two doses of one or the other. The study found no prior SARS-CoV-2 infection in the vaccine recipients, who tested negative for nucleocapsid antibodies. IL-2 medium was substituted for half the medium on days 3 and 7.

The material was CD4+ T cells from PBMCs cultured without peptide, obtained after COVID-19 vaccination. V usage is TRBV5-1 and J usage is TRBJ2-3, with 8 nucleotides matching TRBD2. The sequence came from a human donor who received a COVID-19 vaccine. DNA of the CDR3: TGCGCCAGCAGCCTAAGAGCGGGAGCGGCGGAAATTAGCACAGATACGCAGTATTTT. Translation: CASSLRAGAAEISTDTQYF.